The entry below gives a single TCR beta chain sequence along with its context. The antigen is undetermined. The PCR was carried out with 60 Vbeta primers and 13 Jbeta primers. Profiled with immunoSEQ multiplex PCR; TCRdb holds only in-frame clones, not every one. In total, the table holds about 52,000 clones. The CDR3 totals 13 residues. With 7 bases clipped from V and 8 bases from J, the junction kept 7 bases outside the gene matches. Germline CDR1 is LNHDA and CDR2 is SQIVND (reference sequence). This sample was included in a study of cytomegalovirus exposure and HLA in healthy donors. Findings of the study overall: Associated with cytomegalovirus, according to the listing, were around 160 TCR beta chains. Analysis was carried out at a later point, and it linked a missense DCLRE1C variant to TCR beta V- and J-gene trimming.

Sequencing used PBMCs. The TCR was taken from a woman aged 50 to 60 in good health and CMV-seropositive. The V and J genes are TRBV19 and TRBJ1-2; 10 bases map to TRBD1. CDR3 DNA: TGTGCCAGTAACCTTGGGACAGGGGACGGCTACACCTTC. Protein sequence: CASNLGTGDGYTF.